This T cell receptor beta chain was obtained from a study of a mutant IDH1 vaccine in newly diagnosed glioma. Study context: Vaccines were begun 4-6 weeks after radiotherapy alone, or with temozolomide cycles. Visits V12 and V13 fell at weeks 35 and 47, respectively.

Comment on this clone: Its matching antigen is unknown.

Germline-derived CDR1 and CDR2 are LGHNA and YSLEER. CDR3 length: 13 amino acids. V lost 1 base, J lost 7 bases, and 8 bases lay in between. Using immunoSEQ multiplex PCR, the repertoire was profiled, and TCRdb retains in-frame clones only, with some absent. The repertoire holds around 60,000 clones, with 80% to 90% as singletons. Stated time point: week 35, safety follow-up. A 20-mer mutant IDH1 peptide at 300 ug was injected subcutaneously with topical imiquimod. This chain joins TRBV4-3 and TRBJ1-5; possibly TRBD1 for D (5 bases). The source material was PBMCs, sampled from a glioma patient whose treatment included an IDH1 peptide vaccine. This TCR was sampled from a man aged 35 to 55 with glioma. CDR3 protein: CASSQVQGQPQHF. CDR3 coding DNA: TGCGCCAGCAGCCAAGTTCAGGGCCAGCCCCAGCATTTT.